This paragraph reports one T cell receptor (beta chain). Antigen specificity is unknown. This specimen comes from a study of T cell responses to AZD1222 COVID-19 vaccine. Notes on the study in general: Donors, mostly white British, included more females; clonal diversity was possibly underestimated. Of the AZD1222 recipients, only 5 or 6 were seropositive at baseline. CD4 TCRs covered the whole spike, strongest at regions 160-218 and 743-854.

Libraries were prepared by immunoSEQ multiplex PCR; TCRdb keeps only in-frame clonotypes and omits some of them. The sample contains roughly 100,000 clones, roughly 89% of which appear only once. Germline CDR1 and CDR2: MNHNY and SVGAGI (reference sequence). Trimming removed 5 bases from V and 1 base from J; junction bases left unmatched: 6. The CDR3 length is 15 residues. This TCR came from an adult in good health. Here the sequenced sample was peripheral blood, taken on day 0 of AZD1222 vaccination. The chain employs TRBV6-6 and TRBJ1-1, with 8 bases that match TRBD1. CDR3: CASSPPGGENTEAFF. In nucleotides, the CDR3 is TGTGCCAGCAGTCCCCCAGGGGGCGAGAACACTGAAGCTTTCTTT.